These 23 T cell receptor beta chains originate from one sample sequenced in a study of blood T cell repertoires in COVID-19. Method: immunoSEQ multiplex PCR; TCRdb's copy keeps in-frame clones and lacks some. The data contain roughly 240,000 clones, roughly 86% of them seen just once; the ten biggest clones take up about 2.5%. Material: PBMCs or T cells enriched from blood (not recorded which). All receptors come from a young woman with acute COVID-19.

The chain is built from TRBV6-1 and TRBJ2-5, with a possible D match to TRBD2 (6 bases). V shed 0 bases and J shed 0 bases, with 23 bases lying between them. The CDR3 loop spans 20 amino acids. Germline V gene lookup returns CDR1 MNHNS and CDR2 SASEGT. CDR3 in DNA: TGTGCCAGCAGTGAAGCGGTTAGCGGAATCGTTGGACGGTACCAAGAGACCCAGTACTTC. Residues: CASSEAVSGIVGRYQETQYF.

V usage is TRBV4-2 and J usage is TRBJ1-5, with 9 nucleotides matching TRBD1. The CDR3 totals 16 residues. Germline loops: CDR1 LGHNA, CDR2 YNFKEQ. The J segment lost 6 bases and the V segment lost 0 bases, leaving 6 bases of the junction unmatched. The CDR3 region has the DNA TGTGCCAGCAGCCAAGACACGGACAGGGGAGTTCAGCCCCAGCATTTT. This translates into CASSQDTDRGVQPQHF.

This clone was found a few times. The rearrangement uses TRBV3-1 (or the pseudogene TRBV3-2) and TRBJ1-1; possible D gene TRBD1, 5 bases. CDR3 length: 14 residues. Germline V gene sequence: CDR1 LGHDT, CDR2 YNNKEL (reference sequence). The V end was cut by 3 bases, the J end by 4 bases, with 12 bases between. CDR3 bases: TGTGCCAGCAGCCAGAATTTCCAGGGCACTGAAGCTTTCTTT. It yields the protein CASSQNFQGTEAFF.

The chain joins TRBV3-1 (or the pseudogene TRBV3-2) to TRBJ2-1; possibly TRBD1 for D (5 bases). Looked up from germline, CDR1 is LGHDT and CDR2 is YNNKEL (reference sequence). The CDR3 length is 14 residues. V shed 2 bases and J shed 9 bases, with 14 bases lying between them. CDR3 protein: CASSQNPSDTEQFF. CDR3 bases: TGTGCCAGCAGCCAAAACCCCTCGGACACTGAGCAGTTCTTC.

This sequence joins TRBV27 and TRBJ1-2, with D possibly being TRBD1 (6 bases). This CDR3 contains 18 residues. The V gene's germline CDR1 is MNHEY and CDR2 SMNVEV (reference sequence). Trimming took 0 bases from V and 0 from J, leaving 17 bases between them. The CDR3 region is CASSLSYITGIANYGYTF. The DNA for the CDR3 is TGTGCCAGCAGTTTATCGTACATAACAGGGATAGCTAACTATGGCTACACCTTC.

The J gene is TRBJ1-2, the V gene TRBV9; 7 bases line up with TRBD1. J lost 5 bases, V lost 0 bases, and 4 bases had no gene match. CDR1 is SGDLS and CDR2 is YYNGEE in the germline V gene. This CDR3 comprises 14 residues. CDR3 in amino acids: CASSVGDSSYGYTF. The CDR3 DNA reads TGTGCCAGCAGCGTAGGGGACAGCAGTTATGGCTACACCTTC.

This sequence joins TRBV10-3 and TRBJ1-1; the D is unclear. V dropped 4 bases and J dropped 5 bases, with 20 bases sitting between them. The germline CDR1 and CDR2 sequences are ENHRY and SYGVKD. CDR3 length: 16 residues. CDR3 amino acids: CAISGVSTTALTEAFF. The CDR3 DNA sequence: TGTGCCATCAGTGGAGTCAGTACTACGGCCCTTACTGAAGCTTTCTTT.

This rearrangement joins TRBV19 to TRBJ2-1; TRBD2 aligns across 11 bases. In germline, CDR1 is LNHDA, CDR2 SQIVND (reference sequence). V shed 3 bases, J shed 3 bases, and the junction held 4 bases outside the gene matches. The CDR3 has 16 amino acids. The chain's CDR3 is CASSMSSGGYYNEQFF. The CDR3, as DNA: TGTGCCAGTAGTATGTCTAGCGGGGGGTACTACAATGAGCAGTTCTTC. Supplemented by reference TRBV19 and TRBJ2-1, the full variable domain reads DGGITQSPKYLFRKEGQNVTLSCEQNLNHDAMYWYRQDPGQGLRLIYYSQIVNDFQKGDIAEGYSVSREKKESFPLTVTSAQKNPTAFYLCASSMSSGGYYNEQFFGPGTRLTVL.

This sequence joins TRBV4-1 and TRBJ1-1; TRBD1 is a possible D gene (6 bases). Trimming removed 3 bases from V and 3 bases from J, with 17 bases in between. Germline V lookup: CDR1 MGHRA, CDR2 YSYEKL. The CDR3 length is 16 residues. The CDR3 reads CASSQNRARGHTEAFF. The CDR3 region has the DNA TGCGCCAGCAGCCAGAACCGGGCCAGGGGTCACACTGAAGCTTTCTTT.

The chain recombines TRBV30 with TRBJ1-6; no definite D call. This CDR3 contains 12 residues. CDR1 and CDR2 (germline): GTSNPN, SVGIG (reference sequence). V lost 0 bases and J 7 bases, leaving 4 bases between the germline ends. The CDR3 protein is CAWSVQNSPLHF. The CDR3 DNA reads as TGTGCCTGGAGTGTACAGAATTCACCCCTCCACTTT.

The rearrangement uses TRBV30 and TRBJ1-1; D gene unclear. The ends were cut back, 3 bases at V and 1 base at J, with 15 bases in the middle. The CDR3 sequence is 15 residues long. Germline CDR1 reads GTSNPN; CDR2 reads SVGIG (reference sequence). CDR3 residues: CAWSALGAANTEAFF. In DNA, the CDR3 is TGTGCCTGGAGCGCTCTGGGAGCAGCGAACACTGAAGCTTTCTTT.

This chain uses TRBV12-3 or TRBV12-4 with TRBJ1-2; the D gene is possibly TRBD1 (5 bases). V was cut by 5 bases and J by 2 bases, with 9 bases left in between. CDR3 length: 13 amino acids. The CDR3 loop is CASSRRENYGYTF. DNA of the CDR3: TGTGCCAGCAGTCGCAGGGAAAACTATGGCTACACCTTC.

J is TRBJ1-1 and V is TRBV4-1; D is uncertain. Germline V gives CDR1 MGHRA, CDR2 YSYEKL. The CDR3 is 13 amino acids. The V and J ends lost 1 base and 2 bases respectively, with 5 bases between them. The CDR3 sequence: CASSQGINTEAFF. In DNA, the CDR3 is TGCGCCAGCAGCCAAGGTATTAACACTGAAGCTTTCTTT.

The chain combines TRBV29-1 with TRBJ1-2, with 7 bases lining up with TRBD1. Germline CDR1 and CDR2: SQVTM and ANQGSEA. With 4 bases clipped from V and 1 base from J, the junction kept 6 bases outside the gene matches. CDR3 length equals 14 residues. CDR3 loop: CSVASGQFNYGYTF. The DNA for the CDR3 is TGCAGCGTTGCTTCGGGACAGTTTAACTATGGCTACACCTTC.

The V and J genes are TRBV3-1 (or the pseudogene TRBV3-2) and TRBJ2-7, with D possibly matching TRBD1 (6 bases). Looked up from germline, CDR1 is LGHDT and CDR2 is YNNKEL (reference sequence). The CDR3 consists of 11 residues. With 9 bases removed from V and 6 bases from J, the gap between germline ends came to 12 bases. The CDR3: CASGTNSEQYF. The CDR3 region has the DNA TGTGCCAGTGGGACAAATTCCGAGCAGTACTTC.

The V call is TRBV5-1, the J call TRBJ1-3; possible D gene TRBD1, 5 bases. The CDR3 contains 17 residues. Per the germline V gene, CDR1 is SGHRS and CDR2 is YFSETQ. V was shortened by 0 bases and J by 2 bases, with 15 bases between the two germline ends. The CDR3 bases are TGCGCCAGCAGCTTGGGGATTAGGGGCGGCCCTGGAAACACCATATATTTT. It yields the protein CASSLGIRGGPGNTIYF.

The rearrangement uses TRBV6-2 or TRBV6-3 and TRBJ1-4; a possible D gene is TRBD1 (6 bases). The CDR3 extends over 13 amino acids. Germline CDR1 is MNHEY and CDR2 is SVGEGT. Trimming took 2 bases from V and 7 from J, leaving 8 bases between them. This CDR3 is CASSYATGEKLFF. The DNA of the CDR3 is TGTGCCAGCAGTTACGCGACAGGTGAAAAACTGTTTTTT.

The V call is TRBV29-1, the J call TRBJ1-1; D ambiguous. Trimming shortened V by 6 bases and J by 1 base, and 9 bases separated the two germline ends. This CDR3 contains 12 residues. Germline assignment: CDR1 SQVTM and CDR2 ANQGSEA. The CDR3, as DNA: TGCAGCGTACAGCTTACGAACACTGAAGCTTTCTTT. This translates into CSVQLTNTEAFF.

V usage is TRBV15 and J usage is TRBJ1-3, with TRBD1 as a possible D gene (6 bases). The CDR3 covers 14 residues. From germline, CDR1 is LNHNV and CDR2 YYDKDF (reference sequence). Trimming pared 3 bases from V and 6 bases from J, leaving 12 bases between. DNA of the CDR3: TGTGCCACCAGCAGCGGGACAATCGAAAACACCATATATTTT. This sequence encodes CATSSGTIENTIYF. Full variable domain (missing parts from reference TRBV15 and TRBJ1-3): DAMVIQNPRYQVTQFGKPVTLSCSQTLNHNVMYWYQQKSSQAPKLLFHYYDKDFNNEADTPDNFQSRRPNTSFCFLDIRSPGLGDTAMYLCATSSGTIENTIYFGEGSWLTVV.

The chain employs TRBV5-5 and TRBJ1-6; D is uncertain. Trimming shortened V by 0 bases and J by 6 bases, and 10 bases separated the two germline ends. CDR1 and CDR2 from the germline V gene are SGHKS and YYEKEE (reference sequence). The CDR3 runs 15 residues. The CDR3 coding sequence is TGTGCCAGCAGCTTGGAGGCGGCTGGTAATTCACCCCTCCACTTT. Its translation: CASSLEAAGNSPLHF.

V is TRBV3-1 (or the pseudogene TRBV3-2) and J is TRBJ2-5, with TRBD1 matching 8 bases. The CDR3 totals 14 residues. The V gene's germline CDR1 is LGHDT and CDR2 YNNKEL (reference sequence). Germline trimming cut 2 bases from V and 4 bases from J; bases unmatched to any gene: 3. Written as DNA, the CDR3 is TGTGCCAGCAGCCAAAGGACAGGGATAGAGACCCAGTACTTC. This codes for CASSQRTGIETQYF.

This chain connects TRBV12-5 to TRBJ2-1; 7 positions agree with TRBD2. V shed 2 bases, J shed 6 bases, and the junction held 13 bases outside the gene matches. The CDR3 totals 17 residues. The germline CDR1 and CDR2 sequences are LGHNT and FRNRAP. CDR3 residues: CASGLSPAGLPGNEQFF. The CDR3 DNA is TGTGCTAGTGGTTTGTCACCTGCGGGACTACCAGGCAATGAGCAGTTCTTC.

Only one count was recorded for this clone. The chain employs TRBV27 and TRBJ1-2; 7 positions match TRBD1. This CDR3 has 16 amino acids. Germline V gives CDR1 MNHEY, CDR2 SMNVEV (reference sequence). Germline trimming cut 4 bases from V and 2 bases from J; bases unmatched to any gene: 10. CDR3 DNA: TGTGCCAGCAGTTCCGCCCGGGACAGATGGAACTATGGCTACACCTTC. Protein sequence: CASSSARDRWNYGYTF.